The next 25 T cell receptor beta chains were all read from a single sample in a study of human thymus T cells. Repertoires were generated with immunoSEQ multiplex PCR, while TCRdb's copy carries only in-frame clones and drops some. This sample yields about 43,000 clones, of which 85% to 95% are seen a single time; approximately 0.18% belongs to the top ten. Sequencing input: blood. The receptors derive from a girl less than two years old with a congenital heart defect but otherwise immunologically healthy.

V is TRBV5-4 and J is TRBJ2-7, with TRBD1 matching 10 bases. Unmatched junction bases numbered 8, after V lost 0 bases and J lost 5 bases. The CDR3 spans 16 residues. In germline, CDR1 is SGHNT, CDR2 YYREEE (reference sequence). The CDR3 DNA sequence: TGTGCCAGCAGCTTGGCGGACAGGGGGGGGTATAACGAGCAGTACTTC. This sequence encodes CASSLADRGGYNEQYF.

The gene calls are TRBV28 and TRBJ2-7; D is perhaps TRBD2 (5 bases). Germline V gives CDR1 MDHEN, CDR2 SYDVKM. The CDR3 spans 15 residues. V was cut by 2 bases and J by 3 bases, with 14 bases left in between. The CDR3 nucleotides are TGTGCCAGCAGTTTACGGGGATTCCGGGGCTACGAGCAGTACTTC. Translated: CASSLRGFRGYEQYF.

V gene TRBV2 combines with J gene TRBJ1-4; the match to TRBD1 covers 10 bases. Unmatched junction bases numbered 2, after V lost 6 bases and J lost 4 bases. Germline CDR1 is SNHLY and CDR2 is FYNNEI. The CDR3 contains 14 residues. The CDR3, as DNA: TGTGCCAGCAGGGGACAGGGGAATAATGAAAAACTGTTTTTT. As protein: CASRGQGNNEKLFF.

The chain uses TRBV7-6 and TRBJ2-5, with TRBD2 matching over 9 bases. The CDR3 is made up of 14 amino acids. J gave up 4 bases and V 0 bases, and 0 bases lay outside the gene matches. Germline CDR1 reads SGHVS; CDR2 reads FNYEAQ. The CDR3 here is CASSLASGRETQYF. CDR3 sequence (DNA): TGTGCCAGCAGCTTAGCTAGCGGGAGAGAGACCCAGTACTTC.

This sequence joins TRBV15 and TRBJ1-5, with 9 bases fitting TRBD1. The junction had 8 bases not matched to a gene; V was cut back by 2 bases and J by 6 bases. The germline CDR1 and CDR2 sequences are LNHNV and YYDKDF (reference sequence). This CDR3 is built from 16 residues. The CDR3 loop reads CATSRLTGGWGQPQHF. The CDR3 DNA reads TGTGCCACCAGCAGACTAACAGGGGGCTGGGGTCAGCCCCAGCATTTT.

The V call is TRBV10-3, the J call TRBJ1-2; 9 bases are shared with TRBD1. This CDR3 comprises 13 residues. Germline trimming cut 11 bases from V and 1 base from J; bases unmatched to any gene: 5. The germline V gene has CDR1 ENHRY and CDR2 SYGVKD. The CDR3 bases are TGTGCCGCGAGGACAGGGGTTAACTATGGCTACACCTTC. Its protein is CAARTGVNYGYTF.

This rearrangement joins TRBV28 to TRBJ1-2, with D possibly TRBD1 on 5 matching bases. The ends were cut back, 1 base at V and 7 bases at J, with 13 bases in the middle. This CDR3 region has 14 residues. From germline, CDR1 is MDHEN and CDR2 SYDVKM. The CDR3 bases are TGTGCCAGCAGTTTATCCCGGGGGGGTCTTGGCTACACCTTC. Translation: CASSLSRGGLGYTF.

V usage is TRBV7-2 and J usage is TRBJ2-4; 8 nucleotides match TRBD1. Germline trimming cut 0 bases from V and 7 bases from J; bases unmatched to any gene: 2. Germline V gene lookup returns CDR1 SGHTA and CDR2 FQGNSA. The CDR3 spans 14 residues. The CDR3 DNA follows: TGTGCCAGCAGCTTAGCGGGGACAGGTAACATTCAGTACTTC. Translation: CASSLAGTGNIQYF.

This chain joins TRBV4-1 and TRBJ1-1; tentative D call: TRBD1 (5 bases). Germline CDR1 and CDR2: MGHRA and YSYEKL. There are 14 residues in the CDR3. The germline V and J ends were trimmed by 0 bases and 8 bases, with 13 bases remaining between them. The CDR3 loop is CASSQDQGLGEAFF. The CDR3, as DNA: TGCGCCAGCAGCCAAGATCAGGGCCTTGGCGAAGCTTTCTTT.

V usage is TRBV5-1 and J usage is TRBJ2-7, with D possibly matching TRBD2 (5 bases). V dropped 5 bases and J dropped 2 bases, with 11 bases sitting between them. There are 13 residues in the CDR3. Germline assignment: CDR1 SGHRS and CDR2 YFSETQ. The CDR3 DNA reads as TGCGCCAGCAGTCGGACTTACACCTACGAGCAGTACTTC. Translating it yields CASSRTYTYEQYF.

This rearrangement joins TRBV5-6 to TRBJ2-7, with D possibly matching TRBD1 (5 bases). Trimming took 0 bases from V and 4 from J, leaving 11 bases between them. The CDR3 totals 14 residues. The germline CDR1 and CDR2 sequences are SGHDT and YYEEEE. The CDR3 sequence is CASSLAGHGYEQYF. CDR3 DNA sequence: TGTGCCAGCAGCTTGGCAGGGCATGGATACGAGCAGTACTTC.

In this sample, this clone turned up once. The rearrangement links TRBV10-2 to TRBJ2-1, with D possibly TRBD1 on 5 matching bases. Germline V lookup: CDR1 WSHSY, CDR2 SAAADI. The CDR3 spans 13 residues. Between the trimmed V and J ends, which lost 9 bases and 9 bases, there was a span of 18 bases. The chain's CDR3 is CASQGGPQSEQFF. CDR3 nucleotides: TGCGCCAGTCAGGGCGGCCCACAGAGTGAGCAGTTCTTC.

The chain joins TRBV7-8 to TRBJ2-1; D may match TRBD1 or TRBD2 (5 bases each). CDR3 length equals 17 residues. V was pared by 4 bases and J by 0 bases, with 16 bases between. In germline, CDR1 is SGHVS, CDR2 FQNEAQ. DNA of the CDR3: TGTGCCAGCAGCTGGTTCGGGACCTTCAGCTCCTACAATGAGCAGTTCTTC. Translation gives CASSWFGTFSSYNEQFF.

The V call is TRBV4-2, the J call TRBJ2-2; 9 bases align to TRBD2. V lost 0 bases to trimming and J lost 4 bases; unmatched junction nucleotides: 6. Per germline, CDR1 LGHNA and CDR2 YNFKEQ. The CDR3 length is 17 residues. In DNA, the CDR3 is TGTGCCAGCAGCCAAGAGCCCAGCGGGAGGAGCACCGGGGAGCTGTTTTTT. Translated, it gives CASSQEPSGRSTGELFF.

This chain uses TRBV18 with TRBJ2-1; D uncertain. Trimming cost V 1 base and J 6 bases, with 13 bases left between them. This CDR3 region has 15 residues. Germline CDR1 reads KGHSH; CDR2 reads LQKENI. CDR3 bases: TGTGCCAGCTCACCACTGTCAGGAAGGCCCAATGAGCAGTTCTTC. Its protein is CASSPLSGRPNEQFF.

The V call is TRBV5-1, the J call TRBJ1-1, with D possibly matching TRBD1 (5 bases). Germline assignment: CDR1 SGHRS and CDR2 YFSETQ. This CDR3 comprises 14 residues. V was trimmed by 2 bases and J by 7 bases, leaving 15 bases between them. The CDR3 coding sequence is TGCGCCAGCAGCTTACTCGTAGGGGTAGATGAAGCTTTCTTT. It codes for CASSLLVGVDEAFF.

V is TRBV7-2 and J is TRBJ2-7; the match to TRBD1 covers 7 bases. The V segment lost 5 bases and the J segment 1 base; nucleotides outside the gene matches: 5. Looked up from germline, CDR1 is SGHTA and CDR2 is FQGNSA. The CDR3 loop spans 14 amino acids. The CDR3 sequence is CASSRQGGSYEQYF. The CDR3 nucleotides read TGTGCCAGCAGCCGACAGGGCGGATCCTACGAGCAGTACTTC.

The chain has TRBV5-1 and TRBJ2-3; D may be TRBD2 (6 bases). The CDR3 is made up of 16 amino acids. V shed 1 base and J shed 7 bases, with 19 bases lying between them. Germline V gives CDR1 SGHRS, CDR2 YFSETQ. The CDR3 here is CASSLNSGLDGYTQYF. The CDR3 coding sequence is TGCGCCAGCAGCTTGAATAGCGGACTCGACGGGTATACGCAGTATTTT.

The rearrangement links TRBV7-9 to TRBJ2-1; D not resolved. The CDR3 is 15 residues long. Germline V gene lookup returns CDR1 SEHNR and CDR2 FQNEAQ (reference sequence). Trimming removed 1 base from V and 1 base from J, with 8 bases in between. CDR3 sequence: CASSLVEFSYNEQFF. As DNA, the CDR3 is TGTGCCAGCAGCTTAGTGGAGTTTTCCTACAATGAGCAGTTCTTC.

This chain connects TRBV6-6 to TRBJ1-4, with 7 bases identical to TRBD1. Trimming cost V 9 bases and J 7 bases; bases outside gene matches: 11. Germline V gives CDR1 MNHNY, CDR2 SVGAGI (reference sequence). The CDR3 spans 14 residues. Here the CDR3 reads CARPRDRHCEKLFF. For the CDR3, the DNA is TGTGCCAGACCTAGGGACAGACATTGTGAAAAACTGTTTTTT.

This rearrangement joins TRBV19 to TRBJ1-1, with TRBD1 identical over 7 bases. CDR3 length equals 13 residues. V lost 8 bases, J lost 6 bases, and 9 bases stayed unmatched. Germline V gene sequence: CDR1 LNHDA, CDR2 SQIVND (reference sequence). DNA of the CDR3: TGTGCCAGTCGTTTCGGACAGGTCGCTGAAGCTTTCTTT. Translating gives CASRFGQVAEAFF.

CDR3 protein: CASSFFFSSRAPYNEQFF. The CDR3 nucleotides are TGTGCCAGCAGTTTTTTTTTCAGTTCCCGGGCTCCCTACAATGAGCAGTTCTTC. V usage is TRBV27 and J usage is TRBJ2-1; D unresolved. Germline CDR1 is MNHEY and CDR2 is SMNVEV (reference sequence). V lost 3 bases and J lost 2, with 20 bases in between. The length of the CDR3 is 18 residues.

The genes are TRBV7-3 and TRBJ2-1; 7 nucleotides agree with TRBD1. There are 16 residues in the CDR3. In germline, CDR1 is SGHTA, CDR2 FQGTGA. V shed 5 bases and J 4 bases; nucleotides not matched to a gene: 11. This chain's CDR3 is CASSQSGTEGYNEQFF. CDR3 coding DNA: TGTGCCAGCAGCCAATCCGGGACAGAGGGTTACAATGAGCAGTTCTTC.

This clone showed up just once. The chain combines TRBV5-1 with TRBJ2-3; 9 nucleotides align to TRBD2. Germline trimming cut 0 bases from V and 0 bases from J; bases unmatched to any gene: 11. This CDR3 has 19 amino acids. Per the germline V gene, CDR1 is SGHRS and CDR2 is YFSETQ. The chain's CDR3 is CASSLGPRGRGSSTDTQYF. CDR3 nucleotide sequence: TGCGCCAGCAGCTTGGGCCCTCGCGGGAGGGGGTCTAGCACAGATACGCAGTATTTT.

This chain links TRBV5-6 with TRBJ1-5, with D possibly being TRBD1 (5 bases). This CDR3 region has 15 residues. The V end was cut by 1 base, the J end by 0 bases, with 8 bases between. The V gene's germline CDR1 is SGHDT and CDR2 YYEEEE. The CDR3 loop reads CASSLTGHSNQPQHF. The CDR3 coding sequence is TGTGCCAGCAGCTTGACAGGCCATAGCAATCAGCCCCAGCATTTT.